What follows is one T cell receptor (beta chain) and its context. Its cognate antigen is unknown. Before sequencing took place, the ViraFEST assay used viral peptide pools to expand antigen-specific CD4+ T cells. The culture ran for approximately 9 days before CD4+ T cells were isolated. Participants were vaccinated with two doses of either the BNT162b2 or mRNA-1273 vaccine. The data are from a study of vaccination effects on CD4 cells after COVID-19. The study's findings and limits: Marked contraction was observed in infection-induced and vaccine-induced clones late after vaccination.

Trimming pared 6 bases from V and 7 bases from J, leaving 12 bases between. CDR3 length: 12 amino acids. Method: immunoSEQ multiplex PCR; TCRdb's copy keeps in-frame clones and lacks some. The profile covers fewer than 30,000 clones, with about 80% appearing a single time and approximately 1.5% taken by the ten largest. The source is a human donor who received a COVID-19 vaccine. Some clones in this sample may be carry-over from other donors' samples. J is TRBJ1-2 and V is TRBV12-3 or TRBV12-4; D call uncertain. Here the sequenced sample was CD4+ T cells from PBMCs cultured with HCoV-NL63 spike peptides, taken after COVID-19 vaccination. The CDR3 sequence: CASRLSGGGYTF. In DNA, the CDR3 is TGTGCCAGCAGACTCTCCGGAGGTGGCTACACCTTC.